One and the same sample provided the 10 T cell receptor beta chains below, sequenced in a study of control samples from healthy donors and cancer patients. Here immunoSEQ multiplex PCR was the method, and the copy in TCRdb shows in-frame clones only, minus some. Found here are 35,000 to 45,000 clones, around 78% of them singletons; the top ten hold 40% to 50%. Sequenced material: blood. The receptors here all came from a man in his fifties or sixties in good health.

The V call is TRBV28, the J call TRBJ2-7; D uncertain. Trimming took 6 bases from V and 3 from J, leaving 9 bases between them. This CDR3 spans 12 amino acids. Germline CDR1 reads MDHEN; CDR2 reads SYDVKM. The CDR3 loop reads CASSRANYEQYF. DNA for the CDR3: TGTGCCAGCAGCCGTGCCAACTACGAGCAGTACTTC.

In its sample, this clone is medium-sized. The gene calls are TRBV29-1 and TRBJ1-1, with D unresolved. The CDR3 spans 13 residues. Germline lookup yields CDR1 SQVTM and CDR2 ANQGSEA. V gave up 1 base and J gave up 4 bases, with 10 bases separating them. The DNA of the CDR3 is TGCAGCGTTGAAGGAGAGGCTGCCACTGAAGCTTTCTTT. It is translated as CSVEGEAATEAFF.

The chain carries TRBV6-5 and TRBJ2-1; a possible D gene is TRBD2 (6 bases). Germline assignment: CDR1 MNHEY and CDR2 SVGAGI. The CDR3 has 15 residues. Trimming shortened V by 6 bases and J by 2 bases, and 14 bases separated the two germline ends. CDR3 DNA sequence: TGTGCCAGCAGATCGGGACCTAGCGCCTACAATGAGCAGTTCTTC. Translation gives CASRSGPSAYNEQFF.

The chain is built from TRBV7-6 and TRBJ1-4, with 7 bases matching TRBD1. Germline CDR1 SGHVS, CDR2 FNYEAQ. The CDR3 has 15 residues. V lost 3 bases, J lost 6 bases, and 7 bases stayed unmatched. The CDR3 region is CASSFRGFGDEKLFF. CDR3 in DNA: TGTGCCAGCAGCTTCAGGGGGTTTGGAGATGAAAAACTGTTTTTT.

This chain connects TRBV21-1 to TRBJ1-1; the table gives TRBD1 as D, unverified against the DNA. TRBV21-1 is annotated as a pseudogene. CDR3 size: 20 residues. The CDR3 nucleotides read TGTGCCAGCACTCCGAAAGGGCGGACAGTCGAGGGGGAAAGGATCCCTGAAGCTTTCTTT. This encodes CASTPKGRTVEGERIPEAFF.

Worth noting for this clone: Other DNA sequences of this sample code for an identical CDR3. V and J are TRBV18 and TRBJ1-3; D is unresolved. Trimming cost V 2 bases and J 2 bases, with 4 bases left between them. The CDR3 has 13 residues. Germline CDR1 KGHSH, CDR2 LQKENI. Written as DNA, the CDR3 is TGTGCCAGCTCACCAGGGACTGGAAACACCATATATTTT. It is translated as CASSPGTGNTIYF.

The CDR3 region has the DNA TGCGCCAGCAGCCAAGAACCCCGGACAGGCTACACCTTC. This sequence encodes CASSQEPRTGYTF. The genes are TRBV4-3 and TRBJ1-2, with D tentatively TRBD1 (5 bases). V lost 0 bases to trimming and J lost 8 bases, with 10 bases between them. The germline gives CDR1 LGHNA, CDR2 YSLEER. The CDR3 runs 13 residues.

This clone was counted between two and nine times. The CDR3 here is CATTTFGSNQPQHF. The CDR3 DNA reads TGTGCCACCACCACTTTCGGGAGCAATCAGCCCCAGCATTTT. The chain couples TRBV24-1 to TRBJ1-5; unclear D gene. V lost 8 bases, J lost 1 base, and 11 bases lay in between. Germline CDR1 and CDR2: KGHDR and SFDVKD. The CDR3 has 14 residues.

The chain uses TRBV30 and TRBJ2-1; TRBD2 might be the D (5 bases). V was cut by 1 base and J by 14 bases, with 21 bases left in between. CDR1 and CDR2 (germline): GTSNPN, SVGIG (reference sequence). The CDR3 totals 14 residues. The CDR3 nucleotides are TGTGCCTGGAGTGGGATCGGGGTAAAATCTGGGAAGTTCTTC. Residues: CAWSGIGVKSGKFF.

The gene calls are TRBV19 and TRBJ2-5; TRBD2 aligns across 8 bases. Trimming took 5 bases from V and 1 from J; bases not matched to a gene: 6. Germline values: CDR1 LNHDA, CDR2 SQIVND (reference sequence). The CDR3 covers 15 residues. In nucleotides, the CDR3 is TGTGCCAGTAGTTTCGTAGCGGGGCCCCAAGAGACCCAGTACTTC. Translation gives CASSFVAGPQETQYF.